The source of this T cell receptor beta chain is a study of cytomegalovirus exposure and HLA in healthy donors. Study-wide points: Clonal expansion was found to be greater in HLA-associated TCR beta chains than in equally common others in a later analysis.

The study ran its PCR with 60 Vbeta and 13 Jbeta primers. Some clones are missing from TCRdb's copy, which holds only in-frame ones; the method was immunoSEQ multiplex PCR. Here the sample spans 60,000 to 90,000 clones, roughly 67% being singletons. Germline CDR1 reads MNHEY; CDR2 reads SVGAGI. This CDR3 comprises 14 residues. V shed 6 bases and J 4 bases; nucleotides not matched to a gene: 2. Worth noting for this clone: Its specificity is not known.

The rearrangement links TRBV6-5 to TRBJ2-1; 11 bases map to TRBD2. The clonotype comes from a middle-aged man in good health and CMV-seropositive. Sequencing was performed on PBMCs. The CDR3 coding sequence is TGTGCCAGCAGGCCTAGCGGGGGGTACAATGAGCAGTTCTTC. It translates to CASRPSGGYNEQFF.